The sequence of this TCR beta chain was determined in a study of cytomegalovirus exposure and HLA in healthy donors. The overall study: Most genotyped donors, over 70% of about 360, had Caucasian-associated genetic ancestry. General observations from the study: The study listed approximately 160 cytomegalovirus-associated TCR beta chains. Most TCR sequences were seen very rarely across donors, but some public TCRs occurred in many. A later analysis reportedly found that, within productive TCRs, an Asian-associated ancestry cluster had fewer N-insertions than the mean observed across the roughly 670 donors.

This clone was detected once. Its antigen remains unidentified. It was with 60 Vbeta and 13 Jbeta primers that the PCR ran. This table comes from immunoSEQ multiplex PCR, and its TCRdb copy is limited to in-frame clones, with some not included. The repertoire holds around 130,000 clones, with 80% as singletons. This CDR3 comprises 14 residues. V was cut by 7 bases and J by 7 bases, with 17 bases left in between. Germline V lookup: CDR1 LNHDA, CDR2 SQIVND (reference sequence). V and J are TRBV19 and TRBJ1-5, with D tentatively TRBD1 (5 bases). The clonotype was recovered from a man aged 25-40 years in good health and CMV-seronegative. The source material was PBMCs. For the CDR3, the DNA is TGTGCCAGTACGACGGAGGGGCTAGCACAGCCCCAGCATTTT. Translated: CASTTEGLAQPQHF.